This T cell receptor beta chain was retrieved from a study of cytomegalovirus exposure and HLA in healthy donors. Findings and caveats of the study: Equally common other TCR beta chains were less clonally expanded than HLA-associated ones, a later analysis found.

Primers: 60 Vbeta forward and 13 Jbeta reverse. TCRdb's copy holds only in-frame clones and misses some; the assay was immunoSEQ multiplex PCR. The table includes approximately 140,000 clones, 81% detected once. These donors, healthy bone marrow donors, were studied. Germline CDR1 is SGDLS and CDR2 is YYNGEE. V gave up 4 bases and J gave up 1 base; unmatched junction bases: 3. There are 15 residues in the CDR3. A word on this clone: Its antigen is as yet unknown.

Material for sequencing was PBMCs. The origin of this receptor is a man in his late teens or twenties in good health and CMV-seronegative. The chain has TRBV9 and TRBJ2-2; 8 positions match TRBD2. The CDR3 DNA follows: TGTGCCAGCAGCCCGAGCGGGGGGAACACCGGGGAGCTGTTTTTT. Encoded protein: CASSPSGGNTGELFF.